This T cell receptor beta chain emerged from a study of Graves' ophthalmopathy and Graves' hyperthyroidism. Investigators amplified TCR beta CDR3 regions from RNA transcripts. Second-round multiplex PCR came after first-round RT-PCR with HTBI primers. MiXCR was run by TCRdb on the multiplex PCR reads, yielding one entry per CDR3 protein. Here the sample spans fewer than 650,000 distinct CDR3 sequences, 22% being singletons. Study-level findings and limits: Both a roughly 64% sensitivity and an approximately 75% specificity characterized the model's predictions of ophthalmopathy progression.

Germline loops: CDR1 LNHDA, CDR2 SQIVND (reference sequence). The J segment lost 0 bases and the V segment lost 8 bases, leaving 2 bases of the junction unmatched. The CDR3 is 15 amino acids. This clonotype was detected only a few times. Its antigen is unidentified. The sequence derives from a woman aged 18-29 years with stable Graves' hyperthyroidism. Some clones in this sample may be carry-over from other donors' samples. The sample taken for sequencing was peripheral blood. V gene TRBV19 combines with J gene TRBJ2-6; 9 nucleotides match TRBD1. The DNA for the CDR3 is TGTGCCAGTGGACAGGGGTTCTCTGGGGCCAACGTCCTGACTTTC. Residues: CASGQGFSGANVLTF.